Listed below are T cell receptor beta chains from one sample, sequenced in a study of shared T cell receptors in the human thymus. Method: immunoSEQ multiplex PCR; TCRdb's copy keeps in-frame clones and lacks some. The top ten hold about 0.011% of the sample, which has 600,000 to 900,000 clones, 75% to 90% seen once. In addition, the sample was reused for a study of human thymus T cells.

The source material was thymocytes. The receptor source for this set is a girl less than two years old with a congenital heart defect. The conserved cysteine and the conserved F or W are not part of the CDR3 here. Each record gives: V gene, CDR3 length, J gene, CDR3 protein.

V: TRBV5-4
length: 13
J: TRBJ2-3
CDR3: ASSGGQGKIDTQY

V: TRBV5-1
length: 11
J: TRBJ2-5
CDR3: ASNWEGGETQY

V: TRBV10-2
length: 16
J: TRBJ1-4
CDR3: ASTQRARGEGTNEKLF

V: TRBV2
length: 16
J: TRBJ2-3
CDR3: AQLPGRGKSNEADTQY

V: TRBV29-1
length: 13
J: TRBJ2-5
CDR3: SVASSGGPSETQY

V: TRBV10-3
length: 17
J: TRBJ2-2
CDR3: AMAGQGEEERMNTGELF

V: TRBV7-9
length: 14
J: TRBJ2-1
CDR3: ASSGNPGFTYNEQF

V: TRBV4-1
length: 12
J: TRBJ2-7
CDR3: ASSIQSGVYEQY

V: TRBV6-4
length: 17
J: TRBJ2-5
CDR3: ASSDGAGTPPLYQETQY

V: TRBV20-1
length: 9
J: TRBJ2-1
CDR3: SGAGYNEQF

V: TRBV6-1
length: 11
J: TRBJ1-6
CDR3: ASQGSRHSPLH

V: TRBV7-9
length: 15
J: TRBJ1-1
CDR3: ATVDRGLRGMNTEAF

V: TRBV27
length: 10
J: TRBJ2-3
CDR3: ASSFIADTQY

V: TRBV11-2
length: 14
J: TRBJ1-1
CDR3: ASSLNHVSTVAEAF

V: TRBV4-3
length: 12
J: TRBJ2-1
CDR3: ASSLGGNYNEQF

V: TRBV19
length: 15
J: TRBJ2-1
CDR3: ASRGEAAIRIHNEQF

V: TRBV7-2
length: 17
J: TRBJ1-1
CDR3: ASSLLFEGALSMNTEAF

V: TRBV7-8
length: 15
J: TRBJ2-7
CDR3: ASSPDRWPGNNYEQY

V: TRBV19
length: 12
J: TRBJ1-2
CDR3: ASSMRAGAHGYT

V: TRBV19
length: 12
J: TRBJ2-1
CDR3: ASTDRSSYNEQF

V: TRBV5-1
length: 12
J: TRBJ1-6
CDR3: ASHGTSGGSPLH

V: TRBV7-2
length: 15
J: TRBJ1-6
CDR3: ASSSRQGRPYNSPLH

V: TRBV6-4
length: 13
J: TRBJ1-5
CDR3: ASHGGDRPYQPQH

V: TRBV11-3
length: 12
J: TRBJ1-1
CDR3: ASSLSGETTEAF

V: TRBV28
length: 13
J: TRBJ2-5
CDR3: ASGRDSLYQETQY

V: TRBV6-1
length: 11
J: TRBJ2-7
CDR3: ASNRTDTYEQY

V: TRBV7-2
length: 13
J: TRBJ1-1
CDR3: ASSVEGAEYTEAF

V: TRBV7-8
length: 13
J: TRBJ1-1
CDR3: ASSATVAMNTEAF

V: TRBV27
length: 18
J: TRBJ2-2
CDR3: ASSLTRTGPGDRNTGELF

V: TRBV4-1
length: 11
J: TRBJ2-7
CDR3: ASSQDEIYEQY

V: TRBV29-1
length: 9
J: TRBJ1-1
CDR3: SVEQNTEAF

V: TRBV27
length: 14
J: TRBJ1-4
CDR3: ASSLTTGTGREKLF

V: TRBV19
length: 17
J: TRBJ1-2
CDR3: ASSTDRDRGYVANYGYT

V: TRBV18
length: 12
J: TRBJ2-5
CDR3: ASSPVRGPETQY

V: TRBV4-2
length: 14
J: TRBJ1-1
CDR3: ASSQKRTGANTEAF

V: TRBV7-2
length: 14
J: TRBJ2-1
CDR3: ASSLEDICSYNEQF

V: TRBV15
length: 14
J: TRBJ2-3
CDR3: ATSRVWDLDTDTQY

V: TRBV6-1
length: 17
J: TRBJ2-1
CDR3: ASSVPGQGKPGSYNEQF

V: TRBV5-1
length: 13
J: TRBJ1-6
CDR3: ASSPSRSYNSPLH

V: TRBV6-1
length: 13
J: TRBJ1-3
CDR3: ASSGDSPTGNTIY

V: TRBV19
length: 13
J: TRBJ1-5
CDR3: ASSIIVEGRQPQH

V: TRBV28
length: 12
J: TRBJ1-5
CDR3: AHNGENFDQPQH

V: TRBV19
length: 15
J: TRBJ2-5
CDR3: ASSPPPGLAGKETQY

V: TRBV6-5
length: 10
J: TRBJ2-5
CDR3: ASSCAQETQY

V: TRBV6-5
length: 12
J: TRBJ1-2
CDR3: ASSPRQGGYGYT

V: TRBV4-3
length: 12
J: TRBJ1-2
CDR3: ASSQSTGGFGYT

V: TRBV6-1
length: 12
J: TRBJ2-7
CDR3: ASSESGEGYEQY